Listed below are T cell receptor beta chains from one sample, sequenced in a study of OX40 agonist ivuxolimab in advanced cancers. Sequenced by immunoSEQ multiplex PCR; TCRdb stores in-frame clones only, minus some. The sample has under 60,000 clones, around 90% seen once. Sample: CD4+ or CD8+ T cells sorted from blood, taken in a trial of the OX40 agonist ivuxolimab. These receptors were obtained from an adult with an advanced solid tumor such as melanoma, head and neck, liver or kidney cancer. CDR3s include the opening cysteine and the closing phenylalanine or tryptophan. Each record gives: J gene, V gene, CDR3 protein.

TRBJ1-1 | TRBV19 | CASSTGRQDTEAFF
TRBJ2-2 | TRBV7-2 | CASSHRSDRAGELFF
TRBJ2-5 | TRBV7-9 | CASSPPGETQYF
TRBJ2-7 | TRBV28 | CASFPGAAIYEQYF
TRBJ2-1 | TRBV5-6 | CASSTGTHDNEQFF
TRBJ2-1 | TRBV5-4 | CASSFGPDRVGDNEQFF
TRBJ2-3 | TRBV28 | CASSPLWTATDTQYF
TRBJ2-3 | TRBV19 | CASSIVGQGAATDTQYF
TRBJ1-5 | TRBV2 | CASSDNRGLVQPQHF
TRBJ1-2 | TRBV19 | CASSSWQGDYGYTF
TRBJ1-1 | TRBV7-8 | CASSLEFTGFNTEAFF
TRBJ2-5 | TRBV11-2 | CASSSRTGVGETQYF
TRBJ2-2 | TRBV2 | CASAGSEGELFF
TRBJ2-2 | TRBV4-1 | CASSPQTGRNTGELFF
TRBJ2-5 | TRBV9 | CASSPGRGWETQYF
TRBJ1-2 | TRBV9 | CASSPPGRPDGYTF
TRBJ1-2 | TRBV5-4 | CASSLEGAYGYTF
TRBJ1-2 | TRBV30 | CAWSPGTGNGYTF
TRBJ1-6 | TRBV6-4 | CASSATGNSPLHF
TRBJ2-2 | TRBV28 | CASSSGGGTANTGELFF
TRBJ2-3 | TRBV7-3 | CASSTGASGAWDTQYF
TRBJ2-2 | TRBV6-5 | CASSYYGGNTGELFF
TRBJ2-7 | TRBV10-2 | CASSEILERAYEQYF
TRBJ2-1 | TRBV29-1 | CSGGPTNEQFF
TRBJ2-7 | TRBV27 | CASSFGDRGGSISYEQYF
TRBJ2-3 | TRBV7-2 | CASASSSASTDTQYF
TRBJ2-7 | TRBV6-6 | CASSYDGTGTYEQYF
TRBJ2-7 | TRBV5-1 | CASSLGPAYEQYF
TRBJ1-6 | TRBV18 | CASTPARDGNSPLHF
TRBJ2-1 | TRBV7-8 | CASRATGIYNEQFF
TRBJ2-1 | TRBV18 | CASSPGVAPYNEQFF